The next 25 T cell receptor beta chains were all read from a single sample in a study of blood T cell repertoires in COVID-19. Profiled with immunoSEQ multiplex PCR; TCRdb holds only in-frame clones, not every one. This sample has 120,000 to 150,000 clones, with around 83% found just once. The sequenced sample consisted of peripheral blood. The receptors come from a human donor with acute or convalescent COVID-19. The donor label of this sample is uncertain.

The gene calls are TRBV11-2 and TRBJ2-1; 11 bases match TRBD2. Germline V gene sequence: CDR1 SGHAT, CDR2 FQNNGV. J lost 9 bases, V lost 5 bases, and 6 bases had no gene match. CDR3 length: 14 amino acids. CDR3 protein: CASSLGLAVIEQFF. The DNA of the CDR3 is TGTGCCAGCAGCCTGGGACTAGCGGTTATTGAGCAGTTCTTC.

The chain uses TRBV19 and TRBJ1-5, with D possibly TRBD1 on 5 matching bases. CDR1 is LNHDA, CDR2 SQIVND, per germline (reference sequence). The CDR3 has 15 residues. The V gene lost 8 bases and the J gene lost 7 bases, with 21 bases spanning the gap. The CDR3 DNA reads TGTGCCAGTGGTACCTCAGGTCTCGGGGGGCAGCCCCAGCATTTT. It specifies CASGTSGLGGQPQHF.

The V and J genes are TRBV9 and TRBJ2-4, with 9 bases identical to TRBD1. V lost 0 bases, J lost 8 bases, and 6 bases stayed unmatched. This CDR3 is 15 amino acids long. Germline V gene data show CDR1 as SGDLS and CDR2 as YYNGEE. This chain's CDR3 is CASSVEGTGLDIQYF. CDR3 nucleotides: TGTGCCAGCAGCGTAGAAGGGACAGGGCTTGACATTCAGTACTTC.

This chain links TRBV24-1 with TRBJ2-2, with D perhaps TRBD1 (5 bases). V gave up 1 base and J gave up 6 bases, with 14 bases separating them. Germline CDR1 KGHDR, CDR2 SFDVKD. This CDR3 has 16 residues. CDR3 amino acids: CATSDFRRATAGELFF. The CDR3 bases are TGTGCCACCAGTGATTTCCGCAGGGCTACCGCCGGGGAGCTGTTTTTT.

The rearrangement uses TRBV21-1 and TRBJ1-1; TRBD1, as called in the table, went unchecked against the DNA. TRBV21-1 is annotated as a pseudogene. The CDR3 runs to 14 residues. The CDR3 DNA is TGTGCCAGAAGGGACCAGGGGGCTAACACTGAAGCTTTCTTT. Translated, it gives CARRDQGANTEAFF.

This chain uses TRBV5-1 with TRBJ2-1; 8 bases match TRBD2. The CDR3 is 14 amino acids. V shed 3 bases, J shed 5 bases, and the junction held 4 bases outside the gene matches. Germline V gene data show CDR1 as SGHRS and CDR2 as YFSETQ. CDR3 DNA sequence: TGCGCCAGCAGCTGGAAACTAGCGGACAATGAGCAGTTCTTC. Amino acids: CASSWKLADNEQFF.

The chain is built from TRBV5-8 and TRBJ2-1, with TRBD2 matching over 10 bases. Losses at the gene ends were 9 bases for V and 1 base for J; bases not matched to a gene: 10. The CDR3 extends over 16 amino acids. Per the germline V gene, CDR1 is SGHTS and CDR2 is YDEGEE. DNA for the CDR3: TGTGCCAACAGTGTCCTAGCGGGAGATTCCTACAATGAGCAGTTCTTC. Encoded protein: CANSVLAGDSYNEQFF.

The chain is built from TRBV19 and TRBJ1-1; the D is unclear. The germline V and J ends were trimmed by 10 bases and 2 bases, with 8 bases remaining between them. The CDR3 runs to 11 residues. CDR1 is LNHDA, CDR2 SQIVND, per germline (reference sequence). The DNA of the CDR3 is TGTGCCATTACAGCAAACACTGAAGCTTTCTTT. It encodes CAITANTEAFF. The whole variable domain, remainder taken from reference TRBV19 and TRBJ1-1, is DGGITQSPKYLFRKEGQNVTLSCEQNLNHDAMYWYRQDPGQGLRLIYYSQIVNDFQKGDIAEGYSVSREKKESFPLTVTSAQKNPTAFYLCAITANTEAFFGQGTRLTVV.

This chain connects TRBV3-1 (or the pseudogene TRBV3-2) to TRBJ1-1; D uncertain. The CDR3 length is 15 residues. CDR1 is LGHDT and CDR2 is YNNKEL in the germline V gene (reference sequence). V was trimmed by 4 bases and J by 4 bases, leaving 16 bases between them. The CDR3 is CASSLRAPGLTEAFF. The CDR3 DNA is TGTGCCAGCAGCCTACGAGCACCGGGTCTCACTGAAGCTTTCTTT.

The rearrangement links TRBV9 to TRBJ1-2; TRBD1 is a possible D gene (6 bases). The CDR3 runs to 15 residues. Germline loops: CDR1 SGDLS, CDR2 YYNGEE. V gave up 0 bases and J gave up 7 bases, with 16 bases separating them. The CDR3 here is CASSVEGGLLSGYTF. The CDR3 nucleotides read TGTGCCAGCAGCGTAGAGGGGGGGCTCTTATCTGGCTACACCTTC. The full variable domain, with the rest looked up from reference TRBV9 and TRBJ1-2, is DSGVTQTPKHLITATGQRVTLRCSPRSGDLSVYWYQQSLDQGLQFLIQYYNGEERAKGNILERFSAQQFPDLHSELNLSSLELGDSALYFCASSVEGGLLSGYTFGSGTRLTVV.

This clone was seen only once. The chain carries TRBV2 and TRBJ1-1; TRBD1 agrees at 7 bases. Per germline, CDR1 SNHLY and CDR2 FYNNEI. CDR3 length: 13 amino acids. The V and J ends lost 2 bases and 7 bases, in that order; junction bases with no gene match: 4. CDR3 region: CASSEQGQLEAFF. CDR3 nucleotides: TGTGCCAGCAGTGAACAGGGACAGCTTGAAGCTTTCTTT.

This clone was seen just once. The V gene is TRBV7-2, the J gene TRBJ1-2, with 7 bases that match TRBD1. The germline V gene has CDR1 SGHTA and CDR2 FQGNSA. This CDR3 region has 16 residues. The V segment lost 4 bases and the J segment 7 bases; nucleotides outside the gene matches: 15. As DNA, the CDR3 is TGTGCCAGCAGCTCTTTAGTAGACAGGGTGGGCGGTGGCTACACCTTC. Protein sequence: CASSSLVDRVGGGYTF.

J is TRBJ2-3 and V is TRBV7-3; tentative D call: TRBD1 (6 bases). Per germline, CDR1 SGHTA and CDR2 FQGTGA. The V and J ends lost 5 bases and 5 bases respectively, with 11 bases between them. CDR3 length equals 13 residues. CDR3 DNA sequence: TGTGCCAGCAGCCCAACAGGGTTAGATACGCAGTATTTT. Protein: CASSPTGLDTQYF. The full variable domain, completed using reference TRBV7-3 and TRBJ2-3, is GAGVSQTPSNKVTEKGKYVELRCDPISGHTALYWYRQSLGQGPEFLIYFQGTGAADDSGLPNDRFFAVRPEGSVSTLKIQRTERGDSAVYLCASSPTGLDTQYFGPGTRLTVL.

This clone was recorded a few times. This chain joins TRBV7-2 and TRBJ1-1, with 8 bases that match TRBD1. There are 15 residues in the CDR3. Germline trimming cut 0 bases from V and 4 bases from J; bases unmatched to any gene: 4. Germline values: CDR1 SGHTA, CDR2 FQGNSA. Written as DNA, the CDR3 is TGTGCCAGCAGCTTAGCTCCTACAGGGGGCACTGAAGCTTTCTTT. Amino acids: CASSLAPTGGTEAFF.

The chain recombines TRBV10-2 with TRBJ1-2; 7 bases line up with TRBD1. Losses at the gene ends were 0 bases for V and 8 bases for J; bases not matched to a gene: 12. The germline V gene encodes CDR1 WSHSY and CDR2 SAAADI. The CDR3 is made up of 16 amino acids. In nucleotides, the CDR3 is TGCGCCAGCAGTGAGTCCACCGCCGGGACAGTTACAGGCTACACCTTC. Its translation is CASSESTAGTVTGYTF.

The chain uses TRBV6-5 and TRBJ1-1; TRBD1 matches 8 bases. The CDR3 consists of 14 residues. CDR1 MNHEY and CDR2 SVGAGI come from the germline V gene. Trimming cost V 7 bases and J 0 bases; bases outside gene matches: 4. The CDR3 coding sequence is TGTGCCAGCACCCGGGGACAGGTGAACACTGAAGCTTTCTTT. It specifies CASTRGQVNTEAFF.

The gene calls are TRBV12-3 or TRBV12-4 and TRBJ1-1; 8 bases are shared with TRBD1. This CDR3 comprises 13 residues. The V gene end was trimmed by 8 bases and the J gene end by 5 bases; junction bases not matched to a gene: 7. For the CDR3, the DNA is TGTGCCAGCTGGCAGGGGGCATGGACTGAAGCTTTCTTT. Its protein is CASWQGAWTEAFF.

The chain employs TRBV4-2 and TRBJ2-5; no firm D call. The CDR3 totals 12 residues. CDR1 LGHNA and CDR2 YNFKEQ come from the germline V gene. V was trimmed by 2 bases and J by 2 bases, leaving 3 bases between them. CDR3 amino acids: CASSQPQETQYF. CDR3 in DNA: TGTGCCAGCAGCCAACCTCAAGAGACCCAGTACTTC.

The chain is built from TRBV6-1 and TRBJ1-5; D gene uncertain. The CDR3 runs 16 residues. Germline CDR1 reads MNHNS; CDR2 reads SASEGT. The germline V and J ends were trimmed by 1 base and 6 bases, with 16 bases remaining between them. CDR3 sequence (DNA): TGTGCCAGCAGTGAAGAGGCCGGAGCCTGGCCTCAGCCCCAGCATTTT. Protein: CASSEEAGAWPQPQHF.

V gene TRBV11-2 combines with J gene TRBJ2-1; perhaps TRBD2 as D (5 bases). The CDR3 has 13 residues. Germline loops: CDR1 SGHAT, CDR2 FQNNGV. V lost 0 bases and J lost 10, with 10 bases in between. CDR3 residues: CASSLDARGEQFF. In nucleotides, the CDR3 is TGTGCCAGCAGCTTAGATGCCCGAGGGGAGCAGTTCTTC.

This chain connects TRBV5-8 to TRBJ2-3; TRBD2 matches at 9 bases. The V gene end was trimmed by 0 bases and the J gene end by 1 base; junction bases not matched to a gene: 6. The CDR3 contains 17 residues. CDR1 and CDR2 from the germline V gene are SGHTS and YDEGEE. CDR3 nucleotides: TGTGCCAGCAGCTTGGCCGTGATAGCGGGGGGCACAGATACGCAGTATTTT. Its protein is CASSLAVIAGGTDTQYF.

V and J are TRBV4-3 and TRBJ1-4; 8 positions match TRBD1. The germline V gene encodes CDR1 LGHNA and CDR2 YSLEER. The junction had 8 bases not matched to a gene; V was cut back by 1 base and J by 7 bases. The length of the CDR3 is 16 residues. This CDR3 reads CASSQGAQGGFEKLFF. As DNA, the CDR3 is TGCGCCAGCAGCCAAGGGGCACAGGGGGGTTTTGAAAAACTGTTTTTT.

The chain couples TRBV6-1 to TRBJ1-6; tentatively, D is TRBD1 (6 bases). The V and J ends lost 1 base and 10 bases respectively, with 11 bases between them. The CDR3 contains 14 residues. CDR1 MNHNS and CDR2 SASEGT come from the germline V gene. The CDR3 DNA sequence: TGTGCCAGCAGTGAAGTGGGGGCGAAATCACCCCTCCACTTT. The encoded protein is CASSEVGAKSPLHF.

The chain links TRBV7-9 to TRBJ1-1, with 10 bases matching TRBD1. Losses at the gene ends were 3 bases for V and 7 bases for J; bases not matched to a gene: 14. Germline loops: CDR1 SEHNR, CDR2 FQNEAQ (reference sequence). CDR3 length equals 17 residues. CDR3 sequence (DNA): TGTGCCAGCAGCTTCGGAAGACAGGGGGCGCTTTTCGATGAAGCTTTCTTT. It encodes CASSFGRQGALFDEAFF.

This clone was seen at least ten times. The CDR3 DNA sequence: TGTGCCAGCAGTGAAACAGGGTTGGGGAATCAGCCCCAGCATTTT. Translation gives CASSETGLGNQPQHF. The V and J genes are TRBV6-1 and TRBJ1-5, with D tentatively TRBD1 (6 bases). The CDR3 spans 15 residues. Germline CDR1 is MNHNS and CDR2 is SASEGT. V was shortened by 2 bases and J by 4 bases, with 12 bases between the two germline ends.